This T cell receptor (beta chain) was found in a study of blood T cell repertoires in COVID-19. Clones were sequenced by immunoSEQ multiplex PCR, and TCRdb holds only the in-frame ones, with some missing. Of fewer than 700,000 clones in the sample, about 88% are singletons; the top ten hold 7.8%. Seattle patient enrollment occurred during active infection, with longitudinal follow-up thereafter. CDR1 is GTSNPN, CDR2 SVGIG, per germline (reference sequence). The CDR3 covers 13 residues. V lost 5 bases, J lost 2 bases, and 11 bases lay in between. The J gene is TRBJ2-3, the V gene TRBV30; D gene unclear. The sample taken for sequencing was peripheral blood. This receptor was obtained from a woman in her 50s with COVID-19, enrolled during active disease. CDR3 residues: CAWGPFSTDTQYF. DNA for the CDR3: TGTGCCTGGGGACCTTTTTCCACAGATACGCAGTATTTT. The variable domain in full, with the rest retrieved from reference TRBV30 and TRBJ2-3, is SQTIHQWPATLVQPVGSPLSLECTVEGTSNPNLYWYRQAAGRGLQLLFYSVGIGQISSEVPQNLSASRPQDRQFILSSKKLLLSDSGFYLCAWGPFSTDTQYFGPGTRLTVL.